This TCR beta chain was recorded in a study of T-cell memory formation after mild COVID-19. TCRdb redid the calling of the 5' RACE reads with MiXCR, one entry per CDR3 protein. Here the sample spans about 210,000 distinct CDR3 sequences, over 9.5% being singletons. Germline CDR1 is MNHEY and CDR2 is SVGEGT. The CDR3 runs 16 residues. The V end lost 0 bases, the J end lost 3 bases, and 13 bases lay between the germline ends. Only a few counts were recorded for this clonotype. The chain is built from TRBV6-2 or TRBV6-3 and TRBJ2-3, with D perhaps matching TRBD2 (5 bases). The sequence was obtained from a man aged 18 to 30 who had mild COVID-19 (a few samples of this study predate the infection). Cell type and time point are not known. The sample taken for sequencing was PBMCs or a T cell subset sorted from them (not recorded which). Written as DNA, the CDR3 is TGTGCCAGCAGTTACTCCGTCCCAGCGGCAACAGATACGCAGTATTTT. This sequence encodes CASSYSVPAATDTQYF.